This T cell receptor beta chain was sequenced for a study of OX40 agonist ivuxolimab in advanced cancers. With respect to the entire study: Ivuxolimab was a fully human IgG2 agonistic monoclonal antibody targeting the costimulatory receptor OX40 (CD134). Intravenous ivuxolimab was administered to patients every 2 weeks at six dose levels: 0.01, 0.1, 0.3, 1.5, 3 and 10 mg/kg. Partial responses occurred in three dose-escalation patients: two with cutaneous melanoma and one with hepatocellular carcinoma. The paper reports the monotherapy dose-escalation portion (N of about 47 patients) of the phase I ivuxolimab trial. A male proportion of around 81% and a mean age of roughly 55 years, ranging from roughly 23 to 85, were recorded for the dose-escalation cohort. Prior anti-PD-1, anti-PD-L1 or anti-CTLA-4 therapy was permitted, and checkpoint inhibitors had been received by 40% to 50% of dose-escalation patients. Of the approximately 54 patients in dose escalation, around 20 had hepatocellular carcinoma, about 15 had melanoma, 9 had renal cell carcinoma and 9 had head and neck cancer. The point of sequencing TCRbeta in the periphery was to test whether ivuxolimab changed TCR sequence diversity and drove clonal T-cell expansion. What the work shows at the level of the full study, not this receptor alone: At doses of 0.1 to 3.0 mg/kg, clonal expansion of both CD4+ and CD8+ blood T cells was observed from baseline to week 6. After ivuxolimab, expanded clones were on average more numerous among CD8+ T cells than among CD4+ T cells. Low levels of normalized T-cell clonal expansion were also seen in some patients who did not respond. Which antigens the clonally expanded peripheral T cells were specific for was not determined. In partial responders in the 0.1-3.0 mg/kg groups, normalized peripheral clonal expansion was found to be among the lowest, especially among CD8+ T cells.

With respect to this clone: Its specific antigen is unknown. No quality values exist for individual bases; no much larger clone is one base distant.

To sequence the TCRbeta CDR3 region, genomic DNA was isolated from the sorted cells. The immunoSEQ Assay was used to sequence the TCRbeta CDR3 regions. The clones in this table, taken by TCRdb from immuneACCESS, are in-frame only. Not every clone is retained; where verified, under half of the shortfall comes from an unresolved V gene, and the cause of the rest is unknown. The sample yields nearly 80,000 clones; about 94% were counted once. 9.6% of the sample is in the top ten clones. The CDR3 spans 11 residues, from the cysteine through the phenylalanine. Only the CDR3 portion is preserved as DNA: 33 bases, with reading frame beginning at the first base. A distance of 3 bases separates the germline ends of V and J, which lose 2 bases and 5 bases respectively. CDR1 SEHNR and CDR2 FQNEAQ were looked up in the germline V gene (reference sequence). Patients with a history of autoimmune disease or receiving systemic immunosuppression were excluded from the trial. In every dose cohort, peripheral blood was drawn for TCR sequencing at baseline, cycle 4 day 1, and cycle 7 day 1. The samples were drawn from a first-in-human, open-label, multicenter phase I dose-escalation trial of ivuxolimab. Adults with locally advanced or metastatic melanoma, renal cell, hepatocellular, or head and neck squamous cell carcinoma were enrolled in the trial. Before TCR sequencing, CD4+ and CD8+ T cells were separately sorted from peripheral blood.

This material consisted of CD4+ or CD8+ T cells sorted from blood, taken in a trial of the OX40 agonist ivuxolimab. The chain couples TRBV7-9 to TRBJ2-5, with the D gene not clear enough to name. The clonotype was recovered from an adult with an advanced solid tumor such as melanoma, head and neck, liver or kidney cancer. The base sequence is TGTGCCAGCAGCTTAAGCGAGACCCAGTACTTC. Protein translation: CASSLSETQYF. Beyond the CDR3, the reference TRBV7-9 and TRBJ2-5 genes provide the residues; the full variable domain reads: DTGVSQNPRHKITKRGQNVTFRCDPISEHNRLYWYRQTLGQGPEFLTYFQNEAQLEKSRLLSDRFSAERPKGSFSTLEIQRTEQGDSAMYLCASSLSETQYFGPGTRLLVL.